The 7 T cell receptor beta chains presented below share a single source sample, sequenced in a study of blood T cells in healthy people across ages. Using a J-beta primer mix together with a sample-barcoded 5' primer, a second PCR was run for roughly 7 to 12 cycles. MiXCR, run by TCRdb on the 5' RACE reads, gives a single entry per CDR3 protein. The profile shows about 830,000 distinct CDR3 sequences, 62% of them singletons. The sequenced sample consisted of blood. These receptors were taken from a man aged 25-40 years in good health.

The CDR3 is CSARSSFAPADTQYF. CDR3 DNA: TGCAGTGCTAGATCATCCTTTGCGCCGGCAGATACGCAGTATTTT. The chain combines TRBV20-1 with TRBJ2-3, with D unresolved. The CDR3 contains 15 residues. Germline V gene lookup returns CDR1 DFQATT and CDR2 SNEGSKA (reference sequence). Trimming took off 2 bases at V and 4 bases at J, with 16 bases between the two ends.

The chain couples TRBV5-5 to TRBJ2-1; maybe TRBD1 (6 bases). V lost 3 bases and J lost 3, with 13 bases in between. The CDR3 is made up of 15 amino acids. The V gene's germline CDR1 is SGHKS and CDR2 YYEKEE (reference sequence). The CDR3 sequence: CASSYGMDSYNEQFF. The CDR3 DNA sequence: TGTGCCAGCAGCTATGGGATGGACAGCTACAATGAGCAGTTCTTC.

As regards this clonotype: Compared with germline, one end of the junction differs, possibly owing to a read error. The CDR3: CTSSLRQVAKNIQYF. The CDR3 nucleotides read TGCACCAGCAGCTTGAGGCAGGTAGCCAAAAACATTCAGTACTTC. The V and J genes are TRBV5-1 and TRBJ2-4; no reliable D call. The CDR3 consists of 15 residues. Germline values: CDR1 SGHRS, CDR2 YFSETQ.

This clonotype was seen at least ten times. The chain has TRBV7-9 and TRBJ1-6, with D maybe TRBD1 (5 bases). The V gene's germline CDR1 is SEHNR and CDR2 FQNEAQ (reference sequence). This CDR3 comprises 17 residues. V lost 2 bases to trimming and J lost 0 bases, with 11 bases between them. CDR3 residues: CASSLSSGSSYNSPLHF. For the CDR3, the DNA is TGTGCCAGCAGCTTAAGTTCAGGGAGCTCCTATAATTCACCCCTCCACTTT.

Notes on this clonotype: One end of the junction varies from germline; a read error may be responsible. The chain links TRBV10-3 to TRBJ2-3; 8 nucleotides line up with TRBD2. The germline gives CDR1 ENHRY, CDR2 SYGVKD. The CDR3 extends over 19 amino acids. The DNA for the CDR3 is TGTGCCATCAGTGACCCGGGGTTAGCGGGGCCTCCGCTCACAGGTACGCAGTATTTT. Encoded protein: CAISDPGLAGPPLTGTQYF.

J is TRBJ2-5 and V is TRBV6-2 or TRBV6-3; 8 nucleotides agree with TRBD2. CDR3 size: 16 residues. The V gene's germline CDR1 is MNHEY and CDR2 SVGEGT. V trimming: 6 bases; J trimming: 11 bases; junction bases outside the gene matches: 20. The CDR3 DNA reads TGTGCCAGCAGCCGAATTACCCGACTAGCGTGGAATGAGCAGTACTTC. It translates to CASSRITRLAWNEQYF.

There are a few counts of this clonotype. The V gene is TRBV29-1, the J gene TRBJ2-1; tentative D call: TRBD1 (6 bases). The CDR3 length is 13 residues. The V gene lost 7 bases and the J gene lost 10 bases, with 20 bases spanning the gap. CDR1 is SQVTM, CDR2 ANQGSEA, per germline. The DNA of the CDR3 is TGCAGCGCCATGTGGGGGCCCTCGGGGGAGCAGTTCTTC. Encoded protein: CSAMWGPSGEQFF.